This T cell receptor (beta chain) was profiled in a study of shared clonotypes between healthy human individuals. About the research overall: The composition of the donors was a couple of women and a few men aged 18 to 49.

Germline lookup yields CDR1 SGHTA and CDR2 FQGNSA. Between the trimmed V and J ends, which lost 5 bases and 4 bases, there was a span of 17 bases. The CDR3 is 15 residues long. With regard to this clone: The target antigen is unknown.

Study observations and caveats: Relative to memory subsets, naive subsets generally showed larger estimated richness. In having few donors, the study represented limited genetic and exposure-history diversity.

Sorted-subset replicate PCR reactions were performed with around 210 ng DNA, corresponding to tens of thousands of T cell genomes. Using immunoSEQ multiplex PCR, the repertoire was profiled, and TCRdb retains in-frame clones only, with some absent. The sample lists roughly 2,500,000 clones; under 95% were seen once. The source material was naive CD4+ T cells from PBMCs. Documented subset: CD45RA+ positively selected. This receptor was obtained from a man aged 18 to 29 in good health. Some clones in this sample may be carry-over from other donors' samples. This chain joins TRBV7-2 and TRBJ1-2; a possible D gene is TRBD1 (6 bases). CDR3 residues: CASSPGDKIGYGYTF. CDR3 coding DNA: TGTGCCAGCAGCCCAGGGGACAAAATCGGCTATGGCTACACCTTC.